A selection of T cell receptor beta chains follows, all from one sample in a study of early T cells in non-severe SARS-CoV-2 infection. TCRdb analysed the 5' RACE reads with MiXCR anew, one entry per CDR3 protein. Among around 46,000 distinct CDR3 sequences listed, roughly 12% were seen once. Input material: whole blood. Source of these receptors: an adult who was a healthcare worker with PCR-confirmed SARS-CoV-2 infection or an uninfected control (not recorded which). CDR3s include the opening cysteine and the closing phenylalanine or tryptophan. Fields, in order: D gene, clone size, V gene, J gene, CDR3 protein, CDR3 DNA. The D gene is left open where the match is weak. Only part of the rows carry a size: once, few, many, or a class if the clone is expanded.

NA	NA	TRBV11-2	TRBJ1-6	CASSLGTGESSPLHF	TGTGCCAGCAGCCTAGGGACCGGGGAAAGTTCACCCCTCCACTTT
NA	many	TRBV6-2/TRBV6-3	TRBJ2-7	CASSSYGSLDEQYF	TGTGCCAGCAGTTCCTACGGGAGTTTGGACGAGCAGTACTTC
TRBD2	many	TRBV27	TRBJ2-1	CASSFGLAGGIRNEQFF	TGTGCCAGCAGTTTCGGACTAGCGGGAGGCATTAGGAATGAGCAGTTCTTC
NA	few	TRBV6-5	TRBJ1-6	CASRAGRAYNSPLHF	TGTGCCAGCAGAGCAGGAAGGGCCTATAATTCACCCCTCCACTTT
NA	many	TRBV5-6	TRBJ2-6	CASSLGLDSGANVLTF	TGTGCCAGCAGCTTGGGGCTGGACTCTGGGGCCAACGTCCTGACTTTC
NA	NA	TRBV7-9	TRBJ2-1	CTSSPKRDEQFF	TGTACCAGCAGCCCGAAAAGGGATGAGCAGTTCTTC
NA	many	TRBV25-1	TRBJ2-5	CASSEWQGLQETQYF	TGTGCCAGCAGTGAATGGCAGGGCCTACAAGAGACCCAGTACTTC
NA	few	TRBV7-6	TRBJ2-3	CASSLAIAQRTDTQYF	TGTGCCAGCAGCTTAGCGATAGCCCAGAGGACAGATACGCAGTATTTT
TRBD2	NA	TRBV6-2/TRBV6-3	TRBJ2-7	CASSYKATSGRALYERYF	TGTGCCAGCAGTTACAAGGCGACTAGCGGGAGGGCCCTCTACGAGCGGTACTTC
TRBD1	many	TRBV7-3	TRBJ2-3	CASSLSGQTSTDTQYF	TGTGCCAGCAGCTTATCGGGACAGACTAGCACAGATACGCAGTATTTT
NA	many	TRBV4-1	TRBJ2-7	CASSQVGRALSYEQYF	TGCGCCAGCAGCCAGGTCGGGCGGGCCCTGTCCTACGAGCAGTACTTC
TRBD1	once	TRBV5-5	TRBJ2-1	CASSTPETGYNEQFF	TGTGCCAGCAGCACCCCCGAGACAGGGTACAATGAGCAGTTCTTC
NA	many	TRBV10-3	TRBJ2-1	CAITTGTEQFF	TGTGCCATCACCACCGGGACAGAGCAGTTCTTC
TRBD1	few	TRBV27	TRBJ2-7	CASSPGQGAYEQYF	TGTGCCAGCAGTCCGGGACAGGGGGCTTACGAGCAGTACTTC
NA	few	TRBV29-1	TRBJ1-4	CSVPLGHEKLFF	TGCAGCGTCCCGCTTGGGCATGAAAAACTGTTTTTT
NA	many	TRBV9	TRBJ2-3	CASSVATSADTQYF	TGTGCCAGCAGCGTAGCGACATCGGCAGATACGCAGTATTTT
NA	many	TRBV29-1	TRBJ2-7	CSARLGEAGEQYF	TGCAGCGCACGCCTCGGGGAGGCTGGGGAGCAGTACTTC
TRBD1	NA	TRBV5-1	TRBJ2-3	CASSTGQGGSTDTQYF	TGCGCCAGCAGCACCGGACAGGGGGGCAGCACAGATACGCAGTATTTT
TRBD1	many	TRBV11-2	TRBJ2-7	CASSETGTGKVGKQYF	TGTGCCAGCAGCGAAACCGGGACAGGGAAAGTGGGGAAGCAGTACTTC
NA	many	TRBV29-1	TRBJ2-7	CSVVVQGGMFEQYF	TGCAGCGTTGTTGTCCAGGGTGGTATGTTCGAGCAGTACTTC
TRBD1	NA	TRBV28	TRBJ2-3	CASSPDRAADTQYF	TGTGCCAGCAGTCCTGACAGGGCGGCAGATACGCAGTATTTT
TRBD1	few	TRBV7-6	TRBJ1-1	CASSPFRPGQIMNTEAFF	TGTGCCAGCAGTCCCTTCCGCCCGGGACAGATCATGAACACTGAAGCTTTCTTT
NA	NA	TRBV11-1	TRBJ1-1	CASSSGGLTEAFF	TGTGCCAGCAGCTCCGGGGGGCTGACTGAAGCTTTCTTT
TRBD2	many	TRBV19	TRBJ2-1	CASSMSGRANEQFF	TGTGCCAGTAGTATGAGCGGGAGGGCGAATGAGCAGTTCTTC
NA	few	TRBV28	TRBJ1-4	CASSSVKLPNEKLFF	TGTGCCAGCAGTTCGGTCAAGCTTCCTAATGAAAAACTGTTTTTT
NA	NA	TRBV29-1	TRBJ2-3	CSVEGGLREDTQYF	TGCAGCGTTGAAGGGGGACTCCGGGAGGATACGCAGTATTTT
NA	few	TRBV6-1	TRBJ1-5	CASISTNNQPQHF	TGTGCCAGCATATCGACAAATAATCAGCCCCAGCATTTT
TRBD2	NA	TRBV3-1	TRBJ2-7	CASSHRTSGREQYF	TGTGCCAGCAGCCACAGGACTAGCGGGAGAGAGCAGTACTTC
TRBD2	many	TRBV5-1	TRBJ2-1	CASSLGGLADNEQFF	TGCGCCAGCAGCCTGGGGGGACTAGCGGACAATGAGCAGTTCTTC
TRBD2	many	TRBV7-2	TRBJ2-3	CASSLGGIAGGNTQYF	TGTGCCAGCAGCTTAGGAGGTATAGCGGGAGGAAATACGCAGTATTTT
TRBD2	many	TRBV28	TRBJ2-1	CASSRLAAPNEQFF	TGTGCCAGCTCCAGACTAGCGGCGCCCAATGAGCAGTTCTTC
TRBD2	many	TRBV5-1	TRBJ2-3	CASSIGLAGVVGDTQYF	TGCGCCAGCAGCATCGGACTAGCGGGAGTGGTTGGAGATACGCAGTATTTT
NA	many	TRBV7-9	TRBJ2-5	CASSLGASPQETQYF	TGTGCCAGCAGCTTAGGGGCTAGCCCCCAAGAGACCCAGTACTTC
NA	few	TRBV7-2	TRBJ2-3	CASSLEGTSTDTQYF	TGTGCCAGCAGCTTAGAGGGTACCAGCACAGATACGCAGTATTTT
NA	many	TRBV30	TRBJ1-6	CAWNPYKYSPLHF	TGTGCCTGGAATCCATATAAGTATTCACCCCTCCACTTT